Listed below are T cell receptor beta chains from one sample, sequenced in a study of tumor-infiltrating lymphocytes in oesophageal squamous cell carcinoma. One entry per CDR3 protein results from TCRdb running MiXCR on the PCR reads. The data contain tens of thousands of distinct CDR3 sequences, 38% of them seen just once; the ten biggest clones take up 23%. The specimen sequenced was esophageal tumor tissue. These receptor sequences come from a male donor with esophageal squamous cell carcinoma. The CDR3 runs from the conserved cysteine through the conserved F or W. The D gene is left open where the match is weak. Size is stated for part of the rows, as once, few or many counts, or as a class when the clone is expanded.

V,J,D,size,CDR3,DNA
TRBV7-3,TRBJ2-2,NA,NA,CASSPFNGAGELFF,TGTGCCAGCAGCCCGTTCAATGGGGCCGGGGAGCTGTTTTTT
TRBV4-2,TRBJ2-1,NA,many,CASSREAVGSYNEQFF,TGTGCCAGCAGCCGAGAAGCGGTGGGCTCCTACAATGAGCAGTTCTTC
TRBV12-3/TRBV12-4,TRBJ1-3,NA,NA,CASSLRAGF,TGTGCCAGCAGTTTACGGGCAGGGTTT
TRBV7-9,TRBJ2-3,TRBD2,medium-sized,CASRPGLAGGSDTQYF,TGTGCCAGCAGACCCGGACTAGCGGGAGGGTCCGATACGCAGTATTTT
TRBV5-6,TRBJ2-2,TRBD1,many,CASSLGQGSGELFF,TGTGCCAGCAGCTTGGGACAGGGAAGCGGGGAGCTGTTTTTT
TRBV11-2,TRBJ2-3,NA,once,CASSRGGTDTQYF,TGTGCCAGCAGCCGAGGGGGAACAGATACGCAGTATTTT
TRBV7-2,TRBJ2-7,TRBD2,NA,CASSLALAGGGDTQYF,TGTGCCAGCAGCTTAGCGTTGGCGGGAGGAGGAGATACGCAGTACTTC
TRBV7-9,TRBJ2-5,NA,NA,CASSLGSETAFQETQYF,TGTGCCAGCAGCTTAGGTTCCGAGACAGCCTTCCAAGAGACCCAGTACTTC
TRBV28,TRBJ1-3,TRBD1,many,CASSYAGTGSFSGNTIYF,TGTGCCAGCAGTTACGCCGGGACAGGGAGTTTCTCTGGAAACACCATATATTTT
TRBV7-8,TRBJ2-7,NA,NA,CASSLTGFHEQYF,TGTGCCAGCAGCCTAACCGGGTTCCACGAGCAGTACTTC
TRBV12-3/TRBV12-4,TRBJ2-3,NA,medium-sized,CASSLALSAGGADTQYF,TGTGCCAGCAGTTTAGCGCTAAGTGCGGGTGGCGCAGATACGCAGTATTTT
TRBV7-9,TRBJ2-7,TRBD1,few,CASSLMSGQGPAYEQYF,TGTGCCAGCAGCTTAATGTCGGGACAGGGACCAGCCTACGAGCAGTACTTC
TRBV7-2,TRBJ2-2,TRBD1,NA,CASSLTGTGITGELFF,TGTGCCAGCAGCTTAACGGGGACAGGGATCACCGGGGAGCTGTTTTTT
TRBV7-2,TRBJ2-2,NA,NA,CASSDPGLYSGELFF,TGTGCCAGCAGCGACCCGGGACTTTACTCCGGGGAGCTGTTTTTT
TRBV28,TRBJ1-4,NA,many,CASSLIGPQGKLFF,TGTGCCAGCAGTTTAATAGGGCCCCAAGGGAAACTGTTTTTT
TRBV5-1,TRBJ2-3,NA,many,CASSLITGNTDTQYF,TGCGCCAGCAGCTTGATTACAGGGAACACAGATACGCAGTATTTT
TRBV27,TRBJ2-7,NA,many,CASSLWASARLEQYF,TGTGCCAGCAGTTTATGGGCTAGCGCAAGGCTCGAGCAGTACTTC